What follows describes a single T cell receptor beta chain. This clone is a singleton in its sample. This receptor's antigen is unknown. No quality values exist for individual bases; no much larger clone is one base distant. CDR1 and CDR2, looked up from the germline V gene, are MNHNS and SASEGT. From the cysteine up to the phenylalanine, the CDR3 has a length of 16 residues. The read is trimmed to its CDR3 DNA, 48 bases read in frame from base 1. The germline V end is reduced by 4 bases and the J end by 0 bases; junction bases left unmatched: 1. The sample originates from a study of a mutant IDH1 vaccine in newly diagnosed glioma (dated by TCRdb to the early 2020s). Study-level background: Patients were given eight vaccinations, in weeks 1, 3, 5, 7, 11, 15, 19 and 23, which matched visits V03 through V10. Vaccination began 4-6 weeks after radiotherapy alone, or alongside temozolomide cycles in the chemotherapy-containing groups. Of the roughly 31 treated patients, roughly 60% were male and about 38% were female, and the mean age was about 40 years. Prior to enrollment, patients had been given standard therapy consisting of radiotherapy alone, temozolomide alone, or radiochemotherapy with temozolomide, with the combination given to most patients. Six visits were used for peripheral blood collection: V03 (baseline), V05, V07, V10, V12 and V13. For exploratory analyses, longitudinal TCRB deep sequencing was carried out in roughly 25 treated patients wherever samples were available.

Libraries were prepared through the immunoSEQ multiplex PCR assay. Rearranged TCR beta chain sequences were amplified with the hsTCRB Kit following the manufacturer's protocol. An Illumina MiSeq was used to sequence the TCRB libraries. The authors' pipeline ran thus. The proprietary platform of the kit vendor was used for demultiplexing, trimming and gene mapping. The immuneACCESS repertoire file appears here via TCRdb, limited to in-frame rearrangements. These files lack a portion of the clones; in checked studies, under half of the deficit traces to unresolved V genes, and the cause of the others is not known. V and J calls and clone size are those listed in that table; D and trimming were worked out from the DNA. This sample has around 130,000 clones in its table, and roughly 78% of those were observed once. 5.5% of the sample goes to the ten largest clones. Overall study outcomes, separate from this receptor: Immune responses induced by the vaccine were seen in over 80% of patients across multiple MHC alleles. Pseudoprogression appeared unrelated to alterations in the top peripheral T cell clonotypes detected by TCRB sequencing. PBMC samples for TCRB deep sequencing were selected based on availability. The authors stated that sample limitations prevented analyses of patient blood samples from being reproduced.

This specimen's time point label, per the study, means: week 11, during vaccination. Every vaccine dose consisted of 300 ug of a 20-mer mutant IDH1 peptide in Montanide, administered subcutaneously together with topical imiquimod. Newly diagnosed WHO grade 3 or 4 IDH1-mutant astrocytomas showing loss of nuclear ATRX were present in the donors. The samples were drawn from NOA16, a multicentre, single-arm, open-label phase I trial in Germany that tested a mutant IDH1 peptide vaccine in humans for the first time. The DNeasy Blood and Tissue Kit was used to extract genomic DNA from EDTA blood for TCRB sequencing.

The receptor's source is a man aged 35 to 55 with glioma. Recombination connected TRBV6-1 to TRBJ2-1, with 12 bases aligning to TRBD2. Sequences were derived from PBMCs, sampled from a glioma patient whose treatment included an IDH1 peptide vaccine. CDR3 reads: CASSGTSGDSYNEQFF. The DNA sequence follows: TGTGCCAGCAGTGGGACTAGCGGGGACTCCTACAATGAGCAGTTCTTC.